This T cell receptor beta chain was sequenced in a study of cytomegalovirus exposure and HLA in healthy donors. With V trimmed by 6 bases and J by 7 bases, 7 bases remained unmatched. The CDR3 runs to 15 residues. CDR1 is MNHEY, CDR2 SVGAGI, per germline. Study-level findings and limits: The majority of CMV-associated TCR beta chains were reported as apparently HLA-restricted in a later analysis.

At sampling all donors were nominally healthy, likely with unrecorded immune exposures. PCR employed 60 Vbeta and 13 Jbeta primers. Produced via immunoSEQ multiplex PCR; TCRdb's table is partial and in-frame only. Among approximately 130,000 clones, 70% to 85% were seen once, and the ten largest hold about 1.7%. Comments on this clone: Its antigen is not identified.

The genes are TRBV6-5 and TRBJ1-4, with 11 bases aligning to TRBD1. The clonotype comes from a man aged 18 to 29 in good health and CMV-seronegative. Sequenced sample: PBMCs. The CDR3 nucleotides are TGTGCCAGCAGCTCAGCAGGGACAGGGGGTGAAAAACTGTTTTTT. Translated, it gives CASSSAGTGGEKLFF.